This T cell receptor beta chain was found in a study of tumor-infiltrating lymphocytes in primary liver carcinoma. Study findings and constraints: Merely some 8-24% of top clones spanned all five tumor regions.

The CDR3 runs to 15 residues. CDR1 is MNHEY, CDR2 SVGEGT, per germline. Turning to this clonotype: Its antigen is still unknown. One junction end disagrees with the germline gene, perhaps due to a read error.

A constant-region primer served to make TCR beta cDNA from about 530 ng total RNA. Slightly modified ARM-PCR, run as three nested multiplex PCR rounds, produced the TCR beta libraries. Both of the initial two PCR rounds ran for about 9 cycles and employed TRBV1-TRBV30 forward primers alongside a C-beta reverse primer. TCRdb redid the calling of the multiplex PCR reads with MiXCR, one entry per CDR3 protein. The table includes more than 85,000 distinct CDR3 sequences, roughly 80% detected once. Between about 17 and 34 mg of unsorted bulk tissue served as the source from which RNA and DNA were co-extracted.

The genes are TRBV6-2 or TRBV6-3 and TRBJ2-3; 9 bases match TRBD2. This receptor was taken from a man aged 35-49 years with primary liver carcinoma and hepatitis B virus infection. What was sequenced was liver tumor tissue from sampling region 3. Subset: tumor region T3, left-lateral pole. The CDR3 region is CASSRVSGRTDTQYF. DNA of the CDR3: TGTGCTAGCAGTAGGGTTAGCGGGAGAACAGATACGCAGTATTTT.